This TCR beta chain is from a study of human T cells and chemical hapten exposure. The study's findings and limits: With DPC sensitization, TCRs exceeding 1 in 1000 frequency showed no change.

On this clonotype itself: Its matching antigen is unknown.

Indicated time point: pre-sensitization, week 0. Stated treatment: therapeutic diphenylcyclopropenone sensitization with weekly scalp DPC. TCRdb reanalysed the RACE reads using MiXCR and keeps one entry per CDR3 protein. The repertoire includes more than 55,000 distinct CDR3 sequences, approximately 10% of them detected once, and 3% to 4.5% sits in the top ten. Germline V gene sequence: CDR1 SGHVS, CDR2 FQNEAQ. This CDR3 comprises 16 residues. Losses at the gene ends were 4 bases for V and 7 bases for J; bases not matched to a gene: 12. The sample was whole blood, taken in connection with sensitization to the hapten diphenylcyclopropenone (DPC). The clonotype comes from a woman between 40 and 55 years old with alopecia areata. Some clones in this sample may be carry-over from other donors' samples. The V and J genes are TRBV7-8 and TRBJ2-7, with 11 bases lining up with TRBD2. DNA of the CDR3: TGTGCCAGCAGCTCCGGGACTAGCGGCCTTCCGGGAGAGCAGTACTTC. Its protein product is CASSSGTSGLPGEQYF.